These T cell receptor beta chains were read from a single sample in a study of a mutant IDH1 vaccine in newly diagnosed glioma. Sequenced by immunoSEQ multiplex PCR; TCRdb stores in-frame clones only, minus some. This sample has 50,000 to 70,000 clones, with approximately 79% found just once. These receptors are not linked to any known antigen. The source was PBMCs, collected from a glioma patient whose treatment included an IDH1 peptide vaccine. The receptors shown here come from a woman aged 18-29 years with glioma. Some clones in this sample may be carry-over from other donors' samples. Each CDR3 is given with its conserved first and last residue. Each record gives: V gene, J gene, clone size, D gene, CDR3 DNA, CDR3 protein. A D gene is named only where the DNA matches it firmly. Clone size is not always given. Where it is, it says once, few, many or a class for expanded clones.

>TRBV2|TRBJ1-5|-|-
TGTGCCAGCAGTGCAGGGCCAACGATGCCCCAGCATTTT
CASSAGPTMPQHF
>TRBV12-5|TRBJ2-5|few|-
TGTGCTAGTGGTTTGGTTGGGGAGACCCAGTACTTC
CASGLVGETQYF
>TRBV6-5|TRBJ2-7|-|TRBD1
TGTGCCAGCAGAAGGACAGGGGGTGGATACGAGCAGTACTTC
CASRRTGGGYEQYF
>TRBV15|TRBJ2-6|-|-
TGTGCCACCAGCAGGGTAATCGGATCTGGGGCCAACGTCCTGACTTTC
CATSRVIGSGANVLTF
>TRBV7-2|TRBJ1-5|few|-
TGTGCCAGCAGCTTGCAGGGCTTTAGCAATCAGCCCCAGCATTTT
CASSLQGFSNQPQHF
>TRBV7-2|TRBJ1-1|few|-
TGTGCCAGCAGCTTAGTTCAGGGCCGGAGTGAAGCTTTCTTT
CASSLVQGRSEAFF
>TRBV5-1|TRBJ1-1|-|TRBD1
TGCGCCAGCAGTACAGGGGTACACACTGAAGCTTTCTTT
CASSTGVHTEAFF
>TRBV5-1|TRBJ2-7|-|TRBD2
TGCGCCAGCACGGGGGAGGGGCGCTACGAGCAGTACTTC
CASTGEGRYEQYF
>TRBV2|TRBJ2-3|-|-
TGTGCCAGCATGGTAGAGGATACGCAGTATTTT
CASMVEDTQYF
>TRBV5-4|TRBJ2-7|-|-
TGTGCCAGCAGCTTGACGGCAGGGGAACTCTACGAGCAGTACTTC
CASSLTAGELYEQYF
>TRBV7-9|TRBJ1-2|-|TRBD1
TGTGCCAGCAGCTCTCAAGACGGACAGGGCCGTGGCTACACCTTC
CASSSQDGQGRGYTF
>TRBV5-1|TRBJ1-1|-|-
TGCGCCAGCAGCCTTCTCGGGCCCCCTAACACTGAAGCTTTCTTT
CASSLLGPPNTEAFF
>TRBV5-6|TRBJ2-7|-|-
TGTGCCAGCAGCTTGAAGGGACTCCAAGCCTACGAGCAGTACTTC
CASSLKGLQAYEQYF
>TRBV25-1|TRBJ1-2|-|-
TGTGCCAGCTACGACATTGGCTATGGCTACACCTTC
CASYDIGYGYTF
>TRBV4-1|TRBJ2-2|few|-
TGCGCCAGCAGCCAAGGGAGGGACACCGGGGAGCTGTTTTTT
CASSQGRDTGELFF
>TRBV30|TRBJ2-7|-|-
TGTGCCTGGAGCGAGGCAACCTACGAGCAGTACTTC
CAWSEATYEQYF
>TRBV29-1|TRBJ1-1|-|-
TGCAGCGTTAGGGGGACGGGGACTGAAGCTTTCTTT
CSVRGTGTEAFF
>TRBV5-6|TRBJ2-6|once|-
TGTGCCAGCAGCTTGGGCCGCTCTGGGGCCAACGTCCTGACTTTC
CASSLGRSGANVLTF
>TRBV27|TRBJ2-3|-|-
TGTGCCAGCAGAAGAAGGGGTAACACAGATACGCAGTATTTT
CASRRRGNTDTQYF